This T cell receptor (beta chain) was sequenced during a study of T cells in Graves' hyperthyroidism and ophthalmopathy. Study overall: At initial diagnosis, before any treatment had begun, peripheral blood was obtained.

Whole-study results and caveats: In simple terms, a model built on 13 V-J features told ophthalmopathy apart from stable hyperthyroidism.

This clonotype was found many times. Antigen: not known. PBMCs stemmed from under 11 ml fresh peripheral blood. CDR1 and CDR2 (germline): SGDLS, YYNGEE. V trimming: 0 bases; J trimming: 5 bases; junction bases outside the gene matches: 6. CDR3 length: 15 residues. TCR beta CDR3 sequences were amplified from RNA transcripts. A first-round RT-PCR of the TCR CDR3 used the HTBI primer set. MiXCR, applied by TCRdb to the multiplex PCR reads, yields one record per CDR3 protein. In the table there are some 400,000 distinct CDR3 sequences, about 19% of which are singletons. Sequenced material: blood. The rearrangement links TRBV9 to TRBJ2-5; 8 bases are a match to TRBD1. This TCR was sampled from a young woman with Graves' hyperthyroidism. CDR3 DNA sequence: TGTGCCAGCAGCGTAGAGGGACAGGTGGGGGAGACCCAGTACTTC. Protein: CASSVEGQVGETQYF.